Included here is one T cell receptor beta chain sequence, with context. Its antigen is still unknown. The data belong to a study of T cell repertoires in cytomegalovirus infection. Study overall: TCR beta signatures that were public indicated CMV infection and matching HLA type. Whole-study findings and limits: HLA-C-restricted CMV-specific TCR beta clonotypes prevailed in the ex vivo response. Public TCR beta family frequency separated CMV-and-HLA carriers, including in an independent cohort.

The CDR3 consists of 14 residues. Germline V gene sequence: CDR1 LGHNA, CDR2 YNFKEQ. Deletions cut 3 bases from V and 5 bases from J, with 14 bases between. TCRdb itself ran the reads through MiXCR, one entry per CDR3 protein. The table shows 300,000 to 400,000 distinct CDR3 sequences, with 25% to 35% occurring only once. This chain joins TRBV4-2 and TRBJ2-7; D possibly corresponds to TRBD1 (5 bases). The source was cultured PBMCs, collected from culture after CMV antigen stimulation. This clonotype was sampled from a human donor in good health (CMV status not recorded). Some clones in this sample may be carry-over from other donors' samples. CDR3: CASSHAGPEDEQYF. The CDR3 nucleotides are TGTGCCAGCAGCCATGCAGGGCCTGAAGACGAGCAGTACTTC.